Following are 20 T cell receptor beta chains from one sample sequenced in a study of CD8 T cells in ankylosing spondylitis. Each CDR3 protein gets one entry after TCRdb re-called the 5' RACE reads with MiXCR. The table lists around 440,000 distinct CDR3 sequences, approximately 17% of them singletons. No cognate antigen is known for these TCRs. Overall study findings and caveats: Made up of about eight highly homologous variants, a TCR beta motif appeared characteristic of ankylosing spondylitis blood.

Source material: blood, either unsorted or a sorted T cell fraction (not recorded which). Receptor source: a male donor with ankylosing spondylitis.

In this sample, this clonotype turned up a few times. The rearrangement links TRBV4-2 to TRBJ2-7; no clear D gene. The V end was cut by 1 base, the J end by 6 bases, with 7 bases between. The CDR3 is 12 residues long. Germline-derived CDR1 and CDR2 are LGHNA and YNFKEQ. CDR3 region: CASSQANVEQYF. CDR3 sequence (DNA): TGTGCCAGCAGCCAAGCTAATGTCGAGCAGTACTTC.

This clonotype was counted many times. The chain employs TRBV12-3 or TRBV12-4 and TRBJ1-1; possibly TRBD1 for D (5 bases). The ends were cut back, 5 bases at V and 8 bases at J, with 12 bases in the middle. This CDR3 is built from 12 residues. The CDR3, as DNA: TGTGCCAGCAGTCCCTGGGGGAGAGAAGCTTTCTTT. Residues: CASSPWGREAFF.

This clonotype occurred many times. The rearrangement uses TRBV20-1 and TRBJ2-2, with D possibly being TRBD1 (6 bases). CDR3 length: 13 residues. From germline, CDR1 is DFQATT and CDR2 SNEGSKA (reference sequence). Trimming removed 3 bases from V and 5 bases from J, with 10 bases in between. The CDR3 is CSASLQGTGELFF. Here the CDR3 DNA reads TGCAGTGCTAGTTTGCAGGGGACCGGGGAGCTGTTTTTT.

This clonotype was seen repeatedly, ten times or more. This rearrangement joins TRBV5-1 to TRBJ1-1, with a weak D call TRBD1 (5 bases). The CDR3 runs to 15 residues. Germline CDR1 reads SGHRS; CDR2 reads YFSETQ. V shed 0 bases and J shed 2 bases, with 11 bases lying between them. The CDR3 is CASSLEGRANTEAFF. The CDR3 DNA reads as TGCGCCAGCAGCTTGGAGGGACGGGCTAACACTGAAGCTTTCTTT. The whole variable domain, remainder taken from reference TRBV5-1 and TRBJ1-1, is KAGVTQTPRYLIKTRGQQVTLSCSPISGHRSVSWYQQTPGQGLQFLFEYFSETQRNKGNFPGRFSGRQFSNSRSEMNVSTLELGDSALYLCASSLEGRANTEAFFGQGTRLTVV.

Only a few counts were recorded for this clonotype. The rearrangement joins TRBV4-2 to TRBJ2-7; 14 nucleotides align to TRBD2. The germline CDR1 and CDR2 sequences are LGHNA and YNFKEQ. V lost 0 bases, J lost 5 bases, and 3 bases stayed unmatched. The CDR3 totals 16 residues. The CDR3 here is CASSQETSGRAHEQYF. The CDR3 DNA is TGTGCCAGCAGCCAAGAGACTAGCGGGAGGGCCCACGAGCAGTACTTC.

V gene TRBV3-1 combines with J gene TRBJ2-2; the match to TRBD2 covers 8 bases. The CDR3 covers 16 residues. V lost 4 bases and J lost 4; bases outside the gene matches: 8. CDR1 and CDR2 from the germline V gene are LGHDT and YNNKEL (reference sequence). CDR3 nucleotide sequence: TGTGCCAGCAGCCCAAGAACGGGAGGGATCACCGGGGAGCTGTTTTTT. Protein: CASSPRTGGITGELFF.

This clonotype occurred a few times. This rearrangement joins TRBV6-1 to TRBJ1-1; 7 bases are shared with TRBD1. CDR1 MNHNS and CDR2 SASEGT come from the germline V gene. The ends lost 7 bases at V and 3 bases at J; junction bases unmatched: 5. This CDR3 has 13 amino acids. CDR3 loop: CASKLQGYTEAFF. CDR3 coding DNA: TGTGCCAGCAAACTACAGGGGTACACTGAAGCTTTCTTT.

V is TRBV5-1 and J is TRBJ2-1, with 7 bases lining up with TRBD1. Per germline, CDR1 SGHRS and CDR2 YFSETQ. CDR3 length equals 16 residues. The trim removed 0 bases at V and 0 bases at J, leaving 3 bases unmatched. CDR3 sequence: CASSLGQGNSYNEQFF. The CDR3 DNA reads TGCGCCAGCAGCTTGGGACAGGGAAACTCCTACAATGAGCAGTTCTTC.

The rearrangement links TRBV4-1 to TRBJ2-1; D uncertain. With 0 bases removed from V and 5 bases from J, the gap between germline ends came to 14 bases. Per germline, CDR1 MGHRA and CDR2 YSYEKL. The CDR3 runs to 16 residues. The CDR3 protein is CASSQDVGKRHNEQFF. The DNA for the CDR3 is TGCGCCAGCAGCCAAGATGTGGGGAAAAGGCACAATGAGCAGTTCTTC.

This clonotype has only a few counts. The chain carries TRBV7-8 and TRBJ2-7; 12 positions agree with TRBD2. Germline CDR1 reads SGHVS; CDR2 reads FQNEAQ. V shed 0 bases and J 4 bases; nucleotides not matched to a gene: 10. The CDR3 has 18 amino acids. The CDR3 DNA follows: TGTGCCAGCAGCTTAGCGTGGGAGACTAGCGGGAGAATGTACGAGCAGTACTTC. Translating it yields CASSLAWETSGRMYEQYF.

The chain uses TRBV20-1 and TRBJ2-2; D is undetermined. Germline V lookup: CDR1 DFQATT, CDR2 SNEGSKA (reference sequence). The V end lost 0 bases, the J end lost 1 base, and 9 bases lay between the germline ends. This CDR3 region has 15 residues. The CDR3: CSARELGRNTGELFF. The CDR3 DNA is TGCAGTGCTAGAGAGCTCGGACGGAACACCGGGGAGCTGTTTTTT.

This chain uses TRBV20-1 with TRBJ1-1, with D unresolved. Germline V gene lookup returns CDR1 DFQATT and CDR2 SNEGSKA (reference sequence). The V and J ends lost 5 bases and 0 bases respectively, with 10 bases between them. The CDR3 loop spans 13 amino acids. CDR3 sequence (DNA): TGCAGTGCTCCGGCATTTATGAACACTGAAGCTTTCTTT. Amino acid sequence: CSAPAFMNTEAFF.

A remark on this clonotype: Sequence at one end of the junction differs from germline and may be a read error. This rearrangement joins TRBV20-1 to TRBJ1-1; 7 positions agree with TRBD1. The CDR3 runs 11 residues. Germline values: CDR1 DFQATT, CDR2 SNEGSKA (reference sequence). CDR3 region: CSAPGQVQLDF. Written as DNA, the CDR3 is TGCAGTGCCCCCGGACAGGTACAGCTTGATTTT.

The chain uses TRBV2 and TRBJ2-7, with D maybe TRBD1 (6 bases). CDR3 length: 13 residues. Germline CDR1 is SNHLY and CDR2 is FYNNEI. Trimming left V 6 bases short and J 5 bases short, with 14 bases between. CDR3 coding DNA: TGTGCCAGCAGGGCAGGGGTCGTGCACGAGCAGTACTTC. This encodes CASRAGVVHEQYF.

This clonotype was detected many times. The rearrangement uses TRBV7-8 and TRBJ1-1; D not resolved. In germline, CDR1 is SGHVS, CDR2 FQNEAQ. The CDR3 is 14 amino acids. V lost 5 bases to trimming and J lost 4 bases, with 14 bases between them. The CDR3 is CASSPSGVGTEAFF. The CDR3 nucleotides are TGTGCCAGCAGCCCCTCCGGGGTAGGCACTGAAGCTTTCTTT.

A few counts support this clonotype. This chain connects TRBV12-3 or TRBV12-4 to TRBJ2-5, with 10 bases lining up with TRBD2. Trimming cost V 1 base and J 2 bases; bases outside gene matches: 4. The CDR3 sequence is 16 residues long. The DNA of the CDR3 is TGTGCCAGCAGTTTAGGCGAGGGACTAGCGCAAGAGACCCAGTACTTC. It translates to CASSLGEGLAQETQYF.

This clonotype turned up a few times. The chain joins TRBV2 to TRBJ1-4; D is unresolved. The germline V gene encodes CDR1 SNHLY and CDR2 FYNNEI. The CDR3 totals 15 residues. V was clipped by 4 bases and J by 0 bases, with 9 bases between them. The CDR3 DNA reads TGTGCCAGCAGTGCCCGGTACGCAACTAATGAAAAACTGTTTTTT. Its translation is CASSARYATNEKLFF.

This clonotype was counted between two and nine times. The chain carries TRBV2 and TRBJ1-1; 8 bases are a match to TRBD1. This CDR3 is built from 18 residues. J lost 0 bases, V lost 5 bases, and 14 bases had no gene match. Germline V CDR1 and CDR2: SNHLY, FYNNEI. The CDR3 is CASSLMGGPGGLNTEAFF. CDR3 nucleotides: TGTGCCAGCAGTTTAATGGGTGGGCCAGGGGGCCTGAACACTGAAGCTTTCTTT.

The rearrangement uses TRBV29-1 and TRBJ2-3; D may match TRBD1 or TRBD2 (5 bases each). V lost 4 bases to trimming and J lost 0 bases, with 17 bases between them. Looked up from germline, CDR1 is SQVTM and CDR2 is ANQGSEA. The CDR3 has 16 residues. CDR3 loop: CSVASRGGRSTDTQYF. DNA of the CDR3: TGCAGCGTTGCCTCCCGGGGCGGGCGGAGCACAGATACGCAGTATTTT.

The chain recombines TRBV2 with TRBJ2-3; 8 bases are shared with TRBD2. Trimming took 6 bases from V and 3 from J; bases not matched to a gene: 8. There are 15 residues in the CDR3. Per the germline V gene, CDR1 is SNHLY and CDR2 is FYNNEI. DNA for the CDR3: TGTGCCAGCAGGAATAGCGGGATGGGGACAGATACGCAGTATTTT. Translating it yields CASRNSGMGTDTQYF. The entire variable domain, with the rest obtained from reference TRBV2 and TRBJ2-3, is as follows: EPEVTQTPSHQVTQMGQEVILRCVPISNHLYFYWYRQILGQKVEFLVSFYNNEISEKSEIFDDQFSVERPDGSNFTLKIRSTKLEDSAMYFCASRNSGMGTDTQYFGPGTRLTVL.